This TCR beta chain was captured by sequencing in a study of tumor-infiltrating lymphocytes in oesophageal squamous cell carcinoma. Trimming stripped 4 bases from V and 5 bases from J, with 8 bases between. The CDR3 extends over 12 amino acids. Germline lookup yields CDR1 SNHLY and CDR2 FYNNEI. TCRdb processed the PCR reads anew with MiXCR; each CDR3 protein has one entry. This sample yields 20,000 or so distinct CDR3 sequences, of which 42% are seen a single time; 18% belongs to the top ten. This clonotype was counted only a few times. J is TRBJ1-2 and V is TRBV2; possibly TRBD1 for D (5 bases). Material: normal esophageal tissue next to the tumor. This clonotype was obtained from a female donor with esophageal squamous cell carcinoma. In DNA, the CDR3 is TGTGCCAGCAGTGCAGGGCCATATGGCTACACCTTC. As protein: CASSAGPYGYTF.